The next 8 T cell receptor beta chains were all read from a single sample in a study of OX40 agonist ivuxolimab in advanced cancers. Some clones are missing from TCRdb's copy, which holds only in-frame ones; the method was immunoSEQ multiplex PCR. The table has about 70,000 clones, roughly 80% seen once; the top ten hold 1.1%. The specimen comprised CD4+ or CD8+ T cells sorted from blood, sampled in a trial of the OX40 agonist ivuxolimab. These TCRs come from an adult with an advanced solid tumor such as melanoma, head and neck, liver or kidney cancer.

The CDR3 DNA reads TGTGCCACCAAGCCAGCCGTCTCTGGAAACACCATATATTTT. Protein sequence: CATKPAVSGNTIYF. V and J are TRBV2 and TRBJ1-3, with D hard to call. V was pared by 10 bases and J by 0 bases, with 13 bases between. This CDR3 region has 14 residues. Germline loops: CDR1 SNHLY, CDR2 FYNNEI.

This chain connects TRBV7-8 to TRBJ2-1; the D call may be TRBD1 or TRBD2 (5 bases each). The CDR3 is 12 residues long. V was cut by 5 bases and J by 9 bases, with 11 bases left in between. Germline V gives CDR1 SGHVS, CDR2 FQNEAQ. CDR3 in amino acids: CASSRGAGEQFF. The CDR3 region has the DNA TGTGCCAGCAGCCGAGGGGCAGGTGAGCAGTTCTTC.

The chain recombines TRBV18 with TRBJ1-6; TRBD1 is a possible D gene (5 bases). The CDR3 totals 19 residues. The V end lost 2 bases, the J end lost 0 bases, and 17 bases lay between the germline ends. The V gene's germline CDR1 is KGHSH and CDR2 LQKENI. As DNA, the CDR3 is TGTGCCAGCTCACCATCGGGAGACAGTTTTAGCTCCTATAATTCACCCCTCCACTTT. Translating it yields CASSPSGDSFSSYNSPLHF.

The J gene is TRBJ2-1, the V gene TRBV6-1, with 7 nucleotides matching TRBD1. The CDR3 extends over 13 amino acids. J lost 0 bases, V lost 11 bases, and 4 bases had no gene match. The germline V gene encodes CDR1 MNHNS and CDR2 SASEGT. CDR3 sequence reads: CAQGESSYNEQFF. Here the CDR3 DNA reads TGTGCCCAGGGGGAGAGCTCCTACAATGAGCAGTTCTTC.

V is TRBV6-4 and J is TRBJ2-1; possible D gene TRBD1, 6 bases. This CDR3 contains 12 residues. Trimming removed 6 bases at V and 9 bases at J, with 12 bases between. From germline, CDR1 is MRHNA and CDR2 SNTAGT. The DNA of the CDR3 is TGTGCCAGCAGCCAGGGGACGGGTGAGCAGTTCTTC. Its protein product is CASSQGTGEQFF.

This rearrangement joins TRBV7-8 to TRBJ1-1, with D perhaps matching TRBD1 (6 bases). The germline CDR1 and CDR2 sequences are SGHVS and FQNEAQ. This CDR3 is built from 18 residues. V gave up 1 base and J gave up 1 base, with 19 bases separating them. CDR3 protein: CASSLEGGRGSRNTEAFF. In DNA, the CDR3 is TGTGCCAGCAGCTTAGAGGGGGGAAGGGGGTCCCGGAACACTGAAGCTTTCTTT.

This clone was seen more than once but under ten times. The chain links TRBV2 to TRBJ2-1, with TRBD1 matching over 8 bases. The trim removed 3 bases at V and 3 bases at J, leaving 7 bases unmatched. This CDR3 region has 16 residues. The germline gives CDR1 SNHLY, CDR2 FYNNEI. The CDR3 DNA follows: TGTGCCAGCAGTGATAGCGGACAGGGTTACTACAATGAGCAGTTCTTC. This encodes CASSDSGQGYYNEQFF.

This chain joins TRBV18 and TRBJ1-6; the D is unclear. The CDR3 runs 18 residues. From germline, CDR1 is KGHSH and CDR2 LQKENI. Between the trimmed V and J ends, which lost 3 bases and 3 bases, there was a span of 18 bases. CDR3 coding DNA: TGTGCCAGCTCACCGGGATCAGCCAACTTTTTCTATAATTCACCCCTCCACTTT. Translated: CASSPGSANFFYNSPLHF.